A single sample gave rise to the 24 T cell receptor beta chains below, sequenced in a study of cytomegalovirus exposure and HLA in healthy donors. The PCR made use of 60 Vbeta and 13 Jbeta primers. Only in-frame clones appear in the TCRdb table, and some are missing; sequencing was by immunoSEQ multiplex PCR. This table has about 140,000 clones, about 84% appearing once. The sequenced sample consisted of PBMCs. The source of these receptors is a woman aged 18-30 years in good health and CMV-seropositive.

V and J are TRBV18 and TRBJ2-7; 7 bases are a match to TRBD1. CDR1 is KGHSH and CDR2 is LQKENI in the germline V gene. The CDR3 has 14 amino acids. V was clipped by 3 bases and J by 0 bases; unmatched bases: 2. The CDR3 bases are TGTGCCAGCTCACCCCGGGACAGCTCCTACGAGCAGTACTTC. Its translation: CASSPRDSSYEQYF.

The chain recombines TRBV6-1 with TRBJ1-3; D may be TRBD1 (6 bases). CDR3 length: 15 residues. V lost 4 bases to trimming and J lost 0 bases, with 10 bases between them. The germline gives CDR1 MNHNS, CDR2 SASEGT. The CDR3 nucleotides read TGTGCCAGCAGTGTGGACAGAAACTCTGGAAACACCATATATTTT. This gives the protein CASSVDRNSGNTIYF.

The chain is built from TRBV28 and TRBJ2-5; D uncertain. Germline V gene data show CDR1 as MDHEN and CDR2 as SYDVKM. This CDR3 is 13 amino acids long. The V end was cut by 2 bases, the J end by 6 bases, with 10 bases between. CDR3 bases: TGTGCCAGCAGTTTAGCCCAGCGTAAGACCCAGTACTTC. It specifies CASSLAQRKTQYF.

The chain joins TRBV6-1 to TRBJ2-4; 10 bases match TRBD2. V was clipped by 3 bases and J by 0 bases; unmatched bases: 5. Germline V gives CDR1 MNHNS, CDR2 SASEGT. The CDR3 spans 17 residues. DNA of the CDR3: TGTGCCAGCAGTGACTTACTAGCGGGGCTAGCCAAAAACATTCAGTACTTC. This gives the protein CASSDLLAGLAKNIQYF.

The chain is built from TRBV19 and TRBJ2-7; possibly TRBD1 for D (5 bases). This CDR3 is built from 13 residues. Trimming removed 9 bases from V and 2 bases from J, with 14 bases in between. Looked up from germline, CDR1 is LNHDA and CDR2 is SQIVND (reference sequence). CDR3 sequence reads: CASSILGAYEQYF. The CDR3 coding sequence is TGTGCCAGCTCTATTTTAGGGGCCTACGAGCAGTACTTC.

V usage is TRBV18 and J usage is TRBJ1-1; 7 nucleotides agree with TRBD1. The CDR3 covers 14 residues. V gave up 6 bases and J gave up 0 bases; unmatched junction bases: 4. CDR1 is KGHSH, CDR2 LQKENI, per germline. This chain's CDR3 is CASSRQGLNTEAFF. The DNA of the CDR3 is TGTGCCAGCTCTCGACAGGGCTTGAACACTGAAGCTTTCTTT.

This chain connects TRBV28 to TRBJ2-4; TRBD1 matches at 9 bases. The germline gives CDR1 MDHEN, CDR2 SYDVKM. V dropped 5 bases and J dropped 0; count of bases not matched to a gene: 14. The CDR3 loop spans 19 amino acids. Here the CDR3 DNA reads TGTGCCAGCAGTCCCTCGGGACAGGGCGCGTCGAGAGCCAAAAACATTCAGTACTTC. Protein product: CASSPSGQGASRAKNIQYF.

This rearrangement joins TRBV2 to TRBJ2-1; D may be TRBD2 (5 bases). The CDR3 contains 15 residues. CDR1 is SNHLY and CDR2 is FYNNEI in the germline V gene. The germline V and J ends were trimmed by 7 bases and 0 bases, with 13 bases remaining between them. DNA for the CDR3: TGTGCCAGCACGGTGGACTTAGGCTCCTACAATGAGCAGTTCTTC. Translation: CASTVDLGSYNEQFF.

The chain links TRBV2 to TRBJ1-1; TRBD1 matches 7 bases. V shed 4 bases and J 0 bases; nucleotides not matched to a gene: 2. The CDR3 totals 14 residues. Germline-derived CDR1 and CDR2 are SNHLY and FYNNEI. The CDR3 DNA follows: TGTGCCAGCAGTGGACAGGGCGTGAACACTGAAGCTTTCTTT. Translated: CASSGQGVNTEAFF.

This clone occurred once. The CDR3 sequence: CASSDPGQKNTGELFF. The CDR3 DNA reads TGTGCCAGTAGTGACCCGGGACAGAAGAACACCGGGGAGCTGTTTTTT. V gene TRBV19 combines with J gene TRBJ2-2; TRBD1 agrees at 7 bases. Germline trimming cut 5 bases from V and 1 base from J; bases unmatched to any gene: 7. The CDR3 consists of 16 residues. Germline V gene lookup returns CDR1 LNHDA and CDR2 SQIVND (reference sequence).

V gene TRBV14 combines with J gene TRBJ1-6; weak D call: TRBD1 (6 bases). V dropped 0 bases and J dropped 7 bases, with 16 bases sitting between them. Germline V gene sequence: CDR1 SGHDN, CDR2 FVKESK. This CDR3 has 17 amino acids. The CDR3: CASSQEGQGMVNSPLHF. The CDR3 DNA reads TGTGCCAGCAGCCAAGAAGGCCAGGGGATGGTCAATTCACCCCTCCACTTT. The full variable domain, completed using reference TRBV14 and TRBJ1-6, is EAGVTQFPSHSVIEKGQTVTLRCDPISGHDNLYWYRRVMGKEIKFLLHFVKESKQDESGMPNNRFLAERTGGTYSTLKVQPAELEDSGVYFCASSQEGQGMVNSPLHFGNGTRLTVT.

The chain has TRBV28 and TRBJ2-5; TRBD1 agrees at 10 bases. Germline assignment: CDR1 MDHEN and CDR2 SYDVKM. V lost 6 bases, J lost 7 bases, and 5 bases stayed unmatched. CDR3 size: 13 residues. The CDR3 DNA reads as TGTGCCAGCAGACCCGGGACAGGGGCGACCCAGTACTTC. It encodes CASRPGTGATQYF. Supplemented by reference TRBV28 and TRBJ2-5, the full variable domain reads DVKVTQSSRYLVKRTGEKVFLECVQDMDHENMFWYRQDPGLGLRLIYFSYDVKMKEKGDIPEGYSVSREKKERFSLILESASTNQTSMYLCASRPGTGATQYFGPGTRLLVL.

The rearrangement uses TRBV7-2 and TRBJ2-7, with 10 bases that match TRBD1. The CDR3 extends over 15 amino acids. Trimming at V came to 1 base and at J to 3 bases, leaving 3 bases not matched to a gene. Germline V gene sequence: CDR1 SGHTA, CDR2 FQGNSA. The CDR3 DNA sequence: TGTGCCAGCAGCTTAGTGGGACAGGGGATCTACGAGCAGTACTTC. This encodes CASSLVGQGIYEQYF.

Details on this clone: A read error may explain this, as a much larger clone is one base away. The sample has other DNA sequences that encode this CDR3 too. The chain uses TRBV6-5 and TRBJ1-1; D possibly corresponds to TRBD1 (5 bases). The V end was cut by 0 bases, the J end by 1 base, with 6 bases between. This CDR3 is built from 14 residues. The V gene's germline CDR1 is MNHEY and CDR2 SVGAGI. The CDR3, as DNA: TGTGCCAGCAGTTACTCAGGGGAGAACACTGAAGCTTTCTTT. It yields the protein CASSYSGENTEAFF.

V usage is TRBV2 and J usage is TRBJ1-3, with D unresolved. The CDR3 runs to 15 residues. Per the germline V gene, CDR1 is SNHLY and CDR2 is FYNNEI. Trimming removed 1 base at V and 0 bases at J, with 7 bases between. CDR3 loop: CASSEEQLSGNTIYF. The CDR3 DNA is TGTGCCAGCAGTGAAGAACAGCTCTCTGGAAACACCATATATTTT.

The chain links TRBV5-4 to TRBJ2-7, with D unclear. The CDR3 is 11 amino acids. Germline V lookup: CDR1 SGHNT, CDR2 YYREEE (reference sequence). Trimming removed 0 bases at V and 6 bases at J, with 4 bases between. CDR3 loop: CASSLGPEQYF. In DNA form, the CDR3 reads TGTGCCAGCAGCTTGGGGCCCGAGCAGTACTTC. The full variable domain, in which reference TRBV5-4 and TRBJ2-7 provide the parts outside the CDR3, is ETGVTQSPTHLIKTRGQQVTLRCSSQSGHNTVSWYQQALGQGPQFIFQYYREEENGRGNFPPRFSGLQFPNYSSELNVNALELDDSALYLCASSLGPEQYFGPGTRLTVT.

The gene calls are TRBV28 and TRBJ2-3; 8 nucleotides match TRBD1. The CDR3 length is 15 residues. Trimming at V came to 2 bases and at J to 1 base, leaving 2 bases not matched to a gene. Germline CDR1 reads MDHEN; CDR2 reads SYDVKM. The CDR3 region has the DNA TGTGCCAGCAGTTTAGGGGGACAGGGCACAGATACGCAGTATTTT. It yields the protein CASSLGGQGTDTQYF. The variable domain in full, completed from reference TRBV28 and TRBJ2-3, reads DVKVTQSSRYLVKRTGEKVFLECVQDMDHENMFWYRQDPGLGLRLIYFSYDVKMKEKGDIPEGYSVSREKKERFSLILESASTNQTSMYLCASSLGGQGTDTQYFGPGTRLTVL.

J is TRBJ1-2 and V is TRBV5-6, with 8 bases fitting TRBD1. V shed 4 bases, J shed 2 bases, and the junction held 7 bases outside the gene matches. Per the germline V gene, CDR1 is SGHDT and CDR2 is YYEEEE. This CDR3 contains 15 residues. The chain's CDR3 is CASSPRQGRNYGYTF. The CDR3 nucleotides are TGTGCCAGCAGCCCCCGACAGGGGAGGAACTATGGCTACACCTTC.

The gene calls are TRBV10-2 and TRBJ1-5, with D perhaps TRBD1 (6 bases). From germline, CDR1 is WSHSY and CDR2 SAAADI. The CDR3 consists of 15 residues. V lost 0 bases to trimming and J lost 4 bases, with 10 bases between them. The CDR3 DNA reads as TGCGCCAGCAGTGAGTCCAGGGGATGGAATCAGCCCCAGCATTTT. Translation gives CASSESRGWNQPQHF.

The chain carries TRBV19 and TRBJ1-2; TRBD1 matches at 9 bases. The CDR3 has 15 residues. Germline loops: CDR1 LNHDA, CDR2 SQIVND (reference sequence). J gave up 8 bases and V 3 bases, and 10 bases lay outside the gene matches. CDR3 bases: TGTGCCAGTAGTATTGGGTCCACAGGGGGCTACGGCTACACCTTC. Translation: CASSIGSTGGYGYTF.

This rearrangement joins TRBV7-9 to TRBJ1-2; 7 bases map to TRBD1. This CDR3 comprises 18 residues. Germline-derived CDR1 and CDR2 are SEHNR and FQNEAQ (reference sequence). Germline trimming cut 5 bases from V and 1 base from J; bases unmatched to any gene: 16. As DNA, the CDR3 is TGTGCCAGCAGCCTACTACAGGGGCAGTGGCCCAGTAACTATGGCTACACCTTC. This sequence encodes CASSLLQGQWPSNYGYTF. Full variable domain (outside the CDR3, taken from reference TRBV7-9 and TRBJ1-2): DTGVSQNPRHKITKRGQNVTFRCDPISEHNRLYWYRQTLGQGPEFLTYFQNEAQLEKSRLLSDRFSAERPKGSFSTLEIQRTEQGDSAMYLCASSLLQGQWPSNYGYTFGSGTRLTVV.

This clone has just one count. Sequence at one end of the junction differs from germline and may be a read error. The chain employs TRBV7-9 and TRBJ2-7; 9 nucleotides match TRBD2. The CDR3 contains 14 residues. Germline V gene lookup returns CDR1 SEHNR and CDR2 FQNEAQ (reference sequence). In DNA form, the CDR3 reads TGTTCCAGCAGCCCGCGGGGGGGGTACCACGAGCAGTACTTC. It translates to CSSSPRGGYHEQYF.

This clone was seen just once. This sequence joins TRBV6-6 and TRBJ1-5; 7 bases map to TRBD1. CDR3 size: 14 residues. CDR1 is MNHNY, CDR2 SVGAGI, per germline (reference sequence). V lost 4 bases and J lost 6; bases outside the gene matches: 6. The CDR3 protein is CASSSGEGAQPQHF. For the CDR3, the DNA is TGTGCCAGCAGTTCCGGAGAGGGGGCTCAGCCCCAGCATTTT.

V and J are TRBV4-2 and TRBJ2-5; 10 nucleotides agree with TRBD1. The CDR3 is made up of 16 amino acids. V was clipped by 5 bases and J by 5 bases; unmatched bases: 11. Germline V gene lookup returns CDR1 LGHNA and CDR2 YNFKEQ. The CDR3 reads CASSSRGTGDVETQYF. CDR3 bases: TGTGCCAGCAGCTCAAGGGGGACAGGGGATGTTGAGACCCAGTACTTC.